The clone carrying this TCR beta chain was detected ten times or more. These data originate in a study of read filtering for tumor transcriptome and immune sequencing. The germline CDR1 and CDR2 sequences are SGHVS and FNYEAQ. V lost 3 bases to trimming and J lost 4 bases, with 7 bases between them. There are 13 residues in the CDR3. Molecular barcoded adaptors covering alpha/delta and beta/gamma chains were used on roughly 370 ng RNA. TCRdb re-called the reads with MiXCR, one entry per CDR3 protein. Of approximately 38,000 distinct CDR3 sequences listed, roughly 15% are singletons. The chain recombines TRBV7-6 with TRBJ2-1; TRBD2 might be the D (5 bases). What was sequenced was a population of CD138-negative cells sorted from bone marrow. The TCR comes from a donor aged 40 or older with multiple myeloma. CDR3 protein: CASSFRGYNEQFF. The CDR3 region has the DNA TGTGCCAGCAGCTTCCGAGGGTACAATGAGCAGTTCTTC.